Listed here are 21 T cell receptor beta chains from one sample, sequenced in a study of blood T cell repertoires in COVID-19. Clones were sequenced by immunoSEQ multiplex PCR, and TCRdb holds only the in-frame ones, with some missing. The sample holds 130,000 to 150,000 clones, over 70% seen once. Sequencing was done on a sample of peripheral blood. The receptors originated from a man aged 70-80 years who had recovered from COVID-19.

The chain couples TRBV10-3 to TRBJ2-2; 11 bases map to TRBD2. This CDR3 spans 17 amino acids. Germline V lookup: CDR1 ENHRY, CDR2 SYGVKD. The trim removed 9 bases at V and 3 bases at J, leaving 12 bases unmatched. CDR3: CAMKPGLADGYTGELFF. CDR3 in DNA: TGTGCCATGAAACCGGGACTAGCGGACGGGTACACCGGGGAGCTGTTTTTT.

The V gene is TRBV5-1, the J gene TRBJ2-7; no clear D gene. This CDR3 comprises 12 residues. Germline V CDR1 and CDR2: SGHRS, YFSETQ. Trimming cost V 4 bases and J 7 bases, with 12 bases left between them. The CDR3 DNA follows: TGCGCCAGCAGCCTTGGTCTGCGGGAGCAGTACTTC. It yields the protein CASSLGLREQYF.

V and J are TRBV7-2 and TRBJ2-4, with TRBD2 matching over 10 bases. This CDR3 has 19 amino acids. V lost 2 bases and J lost 1; bases outside the gene matches: 11. Germline lookup yields CDR1 SGHTA and CDR2 FQGNSA. The CDR3 sequence is CASSLSSSGRAGAKNIQYF. The CDR3 DNA sequence: TGTGCCAGCAGCTTAAGTTCCAGCGGGAGGGCCGGGGCCAAAAACATTCAGTACTTC.

V gene TRBV13 combines with J gene TRBJ2-3; 12 positions agree with TRBD2. V shed 2 bases, J shed 2 bases, and the junction held 5 bases outside the gene matches. Germline-derived CDR1 and CDR2 are PRHDT and FYEKMQ (reference sequence). There are 17 residues in the CDR3. The CDR3 region has the DNA TGTGCCAGCAGCTTAAGACTAGCGGGGGACTCCACAGATACGCAGTATTTT. This sequence encodes CASSLRLAGDSTDTQYF.

V usage is TRBV7-3 and J usage is TRBJ2-2, with 7 bases that match TRBD2. Germline trimming cut 5 bases from V and 4 bases from J; bases unmatched to any gene: 7. The CDR3 consists of 15 residues. From germline, CDR1 is SGHTA and CDR2 FQGTGA. CDR3 DNA sequence: TGTGCCAGCAGCCATCGACTAGCTGGCACCGGGGAGCTGTTTTTT. Its translation is CASSHRLAGTGELFF.

This clone is a singleton in its sample. J is TRBJ2-5 and V is TRBV4-1; D is uncertain. Trimming cost V 4 bases and J 5 bases, with 14 bases left between them. CDR1 and CDR2 from the germline V gene are MGHRA and YSYEKL. The CDR3 sequence is 14 residues long. In DNA, the CDR3 is TGCGCCAGCAGCCCCGCGGTGGGTCGCGAGACCCAGTACTTC. As protein: CASSPAVGRETQYF.

The V and J genes are TRBV6-1 and TRBJ1-3; no clear D gene. CDR1 is MNHNS and CDR2 is SASEGT in the germline V gene. The V and J ends lost 3 bases and 2 bases respectively, with 11 bases between them. This CDR3 region has 15 residues. CDR3 loop: CASSDRPAAGNTIYF. In DNA, the CDR3 is TGTGCCAGCAGTGATCGCCCAGCGGCTGGAAACACCATATATTTT.

The chain couples TRBV15 to TRBJ1-3, with unresolved D. The CDR3 extends over 16 amino acids. Germline CDR1 and CDR2: LNHNV and YYDKDF (reference sequence). Between the trimmed V and J ends, which lost 0 bases and 4 bases, there was a span of 13 bases. The CDR3 loop is CATSRDLRQIGNTIYF. CDR3 in DNA: TGTGCCACCAGCAGAGATCTGAGGCAGATCGGAAACACCATATATTTT.

Worth noting for this clone: This specimen includes other DNA sequences encoding the same CDR3. The chain employs TRBV7-9 and TRBJ2-7; no clear D. This CDR3 comprises 14 residues. Trimming cost V 0 bases and J 0 bases, with 6 bases left between them. The germline gives CDR1 SEHNR, CDR2 FQNEAQ (reference sequence). CDR3 protein: CASSLAGTSYEQYF. CDR3 DNA sequence: TGTGCCAGCAGCTTAGCGGGCACCTCCTACGAGCAGTACTTC.

Turning to this clone: At one end, the junction sequence differs from germline, possibly due to a read error. CDR3 nucleotides: TGTGTCAGCAGCCAAGGGGGGACAGGGGCTTTCTTT. It is translated as CVSSQGGTGAFF. V gene TRBV14 combines with J gene TRBJ1-1; 9 bases are a match to TRBD1. The CDR3 length is 12 residues. The germline V gene has CDR1 SGHDN and CDR2 FVKESK.

This chain uses TRBV3-1 (or the pseudogene TRBV3-2) with TRBJ2-7; TRBD1 agrees at 7 bases. V dropped 3 bases and J dropped 1; count of bases not matched to a gene: 3. CDR1 is LGHDT, CDR2 YNNKEL, per germline (reference sequence). The CDR3 is 14 residues long. The CDR3 sequence: CASSQGTESYEQYF. In nucleotides, the CDR3 is TGTGCCAGCAGCCAGGGGACAGAGTCCTACGAGCAGTACTTC.

This clone was recorded once. J is TRBJ2-7 and V is TRBV6-5, with 11 bases fitting TRBD1. CDR3 size: 15 residues. Looked up from germline, CDR1 is MNHEY and CDR2 is SVGAGI. Trimming took 7 bases from V and 5 from J; bases not matched to a gene: 10. For the CDR3, the DNA is TGTGCCAGCAATCCGGACAGGGGGCGCTTCCACGAGCAGTACTTC. This sequence encodes CASNPDRGRFHEQYF.

This chain uses TRBV4-3 with TRBJ2-3; tentatively, D is TRBD2 (5 bases). The V end lost 4 bases, the J end lost 1 base, and 15 bases lay between the germline ends. Germline V gives CDR1 LGHNA, CDR2 YSLEER. CDR3 size: 16 residues. Here the CDR3 reads CASSPEGVGGTDTQYF. The DNA for the CDR3 is TGCGCCAGCAGCCCCGAAGGAGTGGGAGGCACAGATACGCAGTATTTT.

This chain connects TRBV30 to TRBJ1-5; 8 positions match TRBD1. The CDR3 contains 15 residues. From germline, CDR1 is GTSNPN and CDR2 SVGIG (reference sequence). Losses at the gene ends were 2 bases for V and 1 base for J; bases not matched to a gene: 4. CDR3 sequence reads: CAWSRTGRSNQPQHF. The CDR3 coding sequence is TGTGCCTGGAGTCGGACAGGGAGAAGCAATCAGCCCCAGCATTTT.

The rearrangement joins TRBV15 to TRBJ2-2, with D tentatively TRBD1 (5 bases). The CDR3 has 17 residues. The germline V gene encodes CDR1 LNHNV and CDR2 YYDKDF (reference sequence). Trimming took off 1 base at V and 3 bases at J, with 15 bases between the two ends. The DNA for the CDR3 is TGTGCCACCAGCAGAGGAGCGACAGCTCCCGACACCGGGGAGCTGTTTTTT. Its translation: CATSRGATAPDTGELFF.

The rearrangement joins TRBV4-1 to TRBJ2-3; 7 bases align to TRBD2. V shed 2 bases, J shed 2 bases, and the junction held 4 bases outside the gene matches. The CDR3 sequence is 15 residues long. The germline gives CDR1 MGHRA, CDR2 YSYEKL. The CDR3 reads CASSQWGTNTDTQYF. CDR3 DNA: TGCGCCAGCAGCCAATGGGGGACTAACACAGATACGCAGTATTTT.

Many counts were recorded for this clone. The chain has TRBV4-1 and TRBJ2-7; 12 bases align to TRBD2. V trimming: 5 bases; J trimming: 3 bases; junction bases outside the gene matches: 5. Germline CDR1 MGHRA, CDR2 YSYEKL. CDR3 size: 15 residues. CDR3 DNA sequence: TGCGCCAGCAGCTACCTAGCGGGAGGGGACTACGAGCAGTACTTC. Amino acids: CASSYLAGGDYEQYF.

This sequence joins TRBV5-1 and TRBJ1-3; 10 bases line up with TRBD1. CDR1 is SGHRS and CDR2 is YFSETQ in the germline V gene. Losses at the gene ends were 8 bases for V and 3 bases for J; bases not matched to a gene: 11. This CDR3 comprises 16 residues. CDR3 coding DNA: TGCGCCAGGCCGGGACAGGGGATTTCGTTTGGAAACACCATATATTTT. Encoded protein: CARPGQGISFGNTIYF.

V is TRBV18 and J is TRBJ2-7, with 10 bases aligning to TRBD1. Germline-derived CDR1 and CDR2 are KGHSH and LQKENI. The CDR3 is made up of 15 amino acids. Losses at the gene ends were 3 bases for V and 4 bases for J; bases not matched to a gene: 6. CDR3 sequence reads: CASSPLPGQGYEQYF. CDR3 sequence (DNA): TGTGCCAGCTCACCGTTACCGGGACAGGGGTACGAGCAGTACTTC.

The rearrangement links TRBV6-4 to TRBJ2-3; 9 nucleotides align to TRBD2. The ends lost 6 bases at V and 2 bases at J; junction bases unmatched: 6. Germline values: CDR1 MRHNA, CDR2 SNTAGT. The CDR3 has 15 residues. The CDR3: CASSKTSGHTDTQYF. As DNA, the CDR3 is TGTGCCAGCAGCAAGACTAGCGGACACACAGATACGCAGTATTTT.

V is TRBV5-1 and J is TRBJ1-4; TRBD1 matches 7 bases. This CDR3 comprises 16 residues. The junction had 6 bases not matched to a gene; V was cut back by 4 bases and J by 0 bases. CDR1 is SGHRS, CDR2 YFSETQ, per germline. CDR3 sequence: CASSTHDRATNEKLFF. DNA for the CDR3: TGCGCCAGCAGCACGCACGACAGGGCAACTAATGAAAAACTGTTTTTT. The complete variable domain, with remaining parts taken from reference TRBV5-1 and TRBJ1-4, reads KAGVTQTPRYLIKTRGQQVTLSCSPISGHRSVSWYQQTPGQGLQFLFEYFSETQRNKGNFPGRFSGRQFSNSRSEMNVSTLELGDSALYLCASSTHDRATNEKLFFGSGTQLSVL.